This is a list of T cell receptor beta chains from one sample in a study of blood T cells in healthy people across ages. One entry per CDR3 protein, called by TCRdb with MiXCR from the 5' RACE reads. In the table there are about 580,000 distinct CDR3 sequences, roughly 48% of which are singletons. Sequencing input: blood. The receptor source for this set is a man older than 75 in good health. Each CDR3 is given with its conserved first and last residue. D genes are given only for firm matches. Clone size, where shown, is once, few, many, or a class for clones that have expanded.

>.|TRBJ1-2|TRBV19|.
CASTTQTGWSYTF
TGTGCCAGTACCACGCAAACAGGTTGGAGCTACACCTTC
>.|TRBJ2-2|TRBV29-1|.
CSVDTGMNTGELFF
TGCAGCGTTGATACGGGAATGAACACCGGGGAGCTGTTTTTT
>.|TRBJ2-3|TRBV5-1|.
CASSLSPPPDTQYF
TGCGCCAGCAGCTTGTCCCCACCGCCAGATACGCAGTATTTT
>.|TRBJ1-2|TRBV6-2/TRBV6-3|.
CASSLRTEDGYTF
TGTGCCAGCAGCCTTAGGACAGAGGATGGCTACACCTTC
>TRBD2|TRBJ2-1|TRBV6-1|few
CASSPLWTSGGSYNEQFF
TGTGCCAGCAGTCCCCTTTGGACTAGCGGGGGCTCCTACAATGAGCAGTTCTTC
>.|TRBJ2-1|TRBV7-2|many
CASSFIGEDEQFF
TGTGCCAGCAGCTTTATAGGGGAGGATGAGCAGTTCTTC
>TRBD1|TRBJ2-7|TRBV9|once
CASSPLDRRYEQYF
TGTGCCAGCAGCCCCCTGGACAGGAGGTACGAGCAGTACTTC
>.|TRBJ1-3|TRBV20-1|.
CSASSGTQGNTIYF
TGCAGTGCTAGCTCCGGGACACAAGGAAACACCATATATTTT
>.|TRBJ1-2|TRBV20-1|once
CSARPQPLLLRTDIYGYTF
TGCAGTGCTAGACCTCAACCCCTCTTGCTGAGGACAGACATCTATGGCTACACCTTC
>TRBD2|TRBJ2-3|TRBV5-6|.
CASSLESGGVDTQYF
TGTGCCAGCAGCTTGGAGTCGGGGGGTGTAGATACGCAGTATTTT
>.|TRBJ1-1|TRBV6-5|few
CASTLGTNTEAFF
TGTGCCAGCACCCTGGGGACGAACACTGAAGCTTTCTTT
>.|TRBJ2-3|TRBV9|few
CASSVAVGSTDTQYF
TGTGCCAGCAGCGTAGCGGTCGGGAGCACAGATACGCAGTATTTT
>.|TRBJ2-3|TRBV12-3/TRBV12-4|.
CASSPWRGRVGADTQYF
TGTGCCAGTAGCCCGTGGCGGGGTAGGGTCGGGGCAGATACGCAGTATTTT
>.|TRBJ2-3|TRBV7-2|.
CASSLGGLITDTQYF
TGTGCCAGCAGCTTAGGGGGACTGATCACAGATACGCAGTATTTT
>TRBD1|TRBJ1-2|TRBV4-1|.
CASSQDGAGGLGGYTF
TGCGCCAGCAGCCAAGATGGGGCAGGGGGCCTTGGTGGCTACACCTTC
>.|TRBJ2-4|TRBV3-1|few
CASSQATAKNIQYF
TGTGCCAGCAGCCAGGCAACAGCCAAAAACATTCAGTACTTC